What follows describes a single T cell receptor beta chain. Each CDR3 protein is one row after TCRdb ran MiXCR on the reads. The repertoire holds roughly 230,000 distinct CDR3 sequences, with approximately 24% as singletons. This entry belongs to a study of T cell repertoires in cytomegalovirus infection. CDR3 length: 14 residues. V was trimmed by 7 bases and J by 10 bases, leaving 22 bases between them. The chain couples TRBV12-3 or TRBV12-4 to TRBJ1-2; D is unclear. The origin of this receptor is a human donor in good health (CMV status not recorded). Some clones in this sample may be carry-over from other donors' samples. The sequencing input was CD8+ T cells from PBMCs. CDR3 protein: CASTRGLTREAYTF. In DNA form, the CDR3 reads TGTGCCAGCACTAGAGGACTCACGAGGGAGGCCTACACCTTC.